Listed below are T cell receptor beta chains from one sample, sequenced in a study of T-cell reconstitution after alpha-beta-depleted transplantation in children. TCRdb reprocessed the PCR reads via MiXCR and lists one record per CDR3 protein. The profile covers some 490,000 distinct CDR3 sequences, with around an eighth appearing a single time and around 5.8% taken by the ten largest. The source material was PBMCs from the stem cell graft donor, sampled from the stem cell graft. The receptors derive from a human donor who donated a stem cell graft to a child with combined immunodeficiency. Each CDR3 is given with its conserved first and last residue. The order of the fields is J gene, D gene, clone size, V gene, CDR3 DNA, CDR3 protein. The D gene is left open where the match is weak. Expanded clones are given a class, and other clones once, few, many or no size at all.

j_call: TRBJ2-7
d_call: TRBD2
clone_size: few
v_call: TRBV10-3
cdr3_nt: TGTGCCATCAGTGAGTCGGAGCGGGGGGACCCTCGTGCCTACGAGCAGTACTTC
cdr3_aa: CAISESERGDPRAYEQYF

j_call: TRBJ2-3
d_call: TRBD1
clone_size: .
v_call: TRBV12-3/TRBV12-4
cdr3_nt: TGTGCCAGCAGAACGACAGGGAAGGGCACAGATACGCAGTATTTT
cdr3_aa: CASRTTGKGTDTQYF

j_call: TRBJ2-1
d_call: .
clone_size: many
v_call: TRBV7-2
cdr3_nt: TGTGCCAGCAGCTCTCGACGGTCCTACAATGAGCAGTTCTTC
cdr3_aa: CASSSRRSYNEQFF

j_call: TRBJ1-2
d_call: .
clone_size: .
v_call: TRBV5-4
cdr3_nt: TGTGCCAGCAGCCCGGTGAGGGAGTTAGCGGATGGCTACACCTTC
cdr3_aa: CASSPVRELADGYTF

j_call: TRBJ2-4
d_call: .
clone_size: many
v_call: TRBV4-3
cdr3_nt: TGCGCCAGCAGCCAAAACACCCGACAAACTCAGTACTTC
cdr3_aa: CASSQNTRQTQYF

j_call: TRBJ2-2
d_call: TRBD1
clone_size: many
v_call: TRBV6-2/TRBV6-3
cdr3_nt: TGTGCCAGCAGACTTACAGGGGGAACCGGGGAGCTGTTTTTT
cdr3_aa: CASRLTGGTGELFF

j_call: TRBJ1-3
d_call: .
clone_size: .
v_call: TRBV29-1
cdr3_nt: TGCAGCGTTGAAGAATTCGGCAGGACCTCTGGAAACACCATATATTTT
cdr3_aa: CSVEEFGRTSGNTIYF

j_call: TRBJ1-3
d_call: .
clone_size: many
v_call: TRBV25-1
cdr3_nt: TGTGCCAGCAGTGATTGGAAATCTGGAAACACCATATATTTT
cdr3_aa: CASSDWKSGNTIYF

j_call: TRBJ2-1
d_call: TRBD1
clone_size: .
v_call: TRBV15
cdr3_nt: TGTGCCACCAGCAGAGTGGGACAGATAAGCAATGAGCAGTTCTTC
cdr3_aa: CATSRVGQISNEQFF

j_call: TRBJ1-1
d_call: TRBD1
clone_size: many
v_call: TRBV7-8
cdr3_nt: TGTGCCAGCAGCTTAGCGGGACAGTTGAACACTGAAGCTTTCTTT
cdr3_aa: CASSLAGQLNTEAFF

j_call: TRBJ1-5
d_call: TRBD1
clone_size: few
v_call: TRBV6-2/TRBV6-3
cdr3_nt: TGTGCCAGCAGACCCCACAGGGGGCAGGATCAGCCCCAGCATTTT
cdr3_aa: CASRPHRGQDQPQHF

j_call: TRBJ1-1
d_call: .
clone_size: .
v_call: TRBV12-3/TRBV12-4
cdr3_nt: TGTGCCAGCAGTTTTAAGGTAACTGAAGCTTTCTTT
cdr3_aa: CASSFKVTEAFF

j_call: TRBJ2-3
d_call: TRBD2
clone_size: .
v_call: TRBV6-1
cdr3_nt: TGTGCCAGCACCCAACTAGCGGGGGGGCCAGGGCCCACAGATACGCAGTATTTT
cdr3_aa: CASTQLAGGPGPTDTQYF

j_call: TRBJ2-7
d_call: TRBD2
clone_size: .
v_call: TRBV2
cdr3_nt: TGTGCCAGCAGAGGACTAGCGGGGGATCCTGCCCAACACACAATTTCCTACGAGCAGTACTTC
cdr3_aa: CASRGLAGDPAQHTISYEQYF

j_call: TRBJ2-1
d_call: .
clone_size: few
v_call: TRBV6-2/TRBV6-3
cdr3_nt: TGTGCCAGCCTCTCTATCATCGGGGAAGGATACAATGAGCAGTTCTTC
cdr3_aa: CASLSIIGEGYNEQFF

j_call: TRBJ2-1
d_call: .
clone_size: .
v_call: TRBV27
cdr3_nt: TGTGCCAGCAGTCCCGGGGAGGGGGCTGAGCAGTTCTTC
cdr3_aa: CASSPGEGAEQFF

j_call: TRBJ2-2
d_call: .
clone_size: many
v_call: TRBV12-3/TRBV12-4
cdr3_nt: TGTGCCAGCAAACTTGGCGGGGAGCTGTTTTTT
cdr3_aa: CASKLGGELFF

j_call: TRBJ1-2
d_call: .
clone_size: .
v_call: TRBV4-3
cdr3_nt: TGCGCCAGCAGCCAAGATTTAGTAGCAAGGGCCCGGGTCTACACCTTC
cdr3_aa: CASSQDLVARARVYTF

j_call: TRBJ2-7
d_call: TRBD1
clone_size: many
v_call: TRBV6-1
cdr3_nt: TGTGCCAGCAGTGCCCAGACAGGGGGCTACGAGCAGTACTTC
cdr3_aa: CASSAQTGGYEQYF

j_call: TRBJ1-1
d_call: .
clone_size: many
v_call: TRBV6-5
cdr3_nt: TGTGCCAGCAGTTACTCGAGGCAGGCGGCCAACACTGAAGCTTTCTTT
cdr3_aa: CASSYSRQAANTEAFF

j_call: TRBJ2-1
d_call: TRBD1
clone_size: .
v_call: TRBV7-2
cdr3_nt: TGTGCCAGCAGCTCGACAGGGCATAATGAGCAGTTCTTC
cdr3_aa: CASSSTGHNEQFF

j_call: TRBJ2-1
d_call: .
clone_size: few
v_call: TRBV7-9
cdr3_nt: TGTGCCAGCAGCCGACAACTAACGACAGATTACAATGAGCAGTTCTTC
cdr3_aa: CASSRQLTTDYNEQFF

j_call: TRBJ2-7
d_call: .
clone_size: few
v_call: TRBV5-1
cdr3_nt: TGCGCCAGCAGCAAGGACGGGAGCTACGAGCAGTACTTC
cdr3_aa: CASSKDGSYEQYF

j_call: TRBJ2-7
d_call: TRBD2
clone_size: many
v_call: TRBV24-1
cdr3_nt: TGTGCCACCAGTGAGGCGGGGGAAGAGCAGTACTTC
cdr3_aa: CATSEAGEEQYF

j_call: TRBJ2-7
d_call: TRBD2
clone_size: few
v_call: TRBV12-3/TRBV12-4
cdr3_nt: TGTGCCAGCAGTTTAAGTGCTAGCGGGGGCGAGCAGTACTTC
cdr3_aa: CASSLSASGGEQYF

j_call: TRBJ1-2
d_call: .
clone_size: few
v_call: TRBV5-5
cdr3_nt: TGTGCCAGCAGCTTGTGGGGGAGTGTGGACTCAACCTATTATGGCTACACCTTC
cdr3_aa: CASSLWGSVDSTYYGYTF

j_call: TRBJ2-7
d_call: .
clone_size: .
v_call: TRBV7-9
cdr3_nt: TGTGCCAGCAGCTGGCAAAAAACCTACGAGCAGTACTTC
cdr3_aa: CASSWQKTYEQYF

j_call: TRBJ2-1
d_call: .
clone_size: many
v_call: TRBV25-1
cdr3_nt: TGTGCCAGCAGTGAGTCGGGGTGGGATGAGCAGTTCTTC
cdr3_aa: CASSESGWDEQFF

j_call: TRBJ2-5
d_call: .
clone_size: many
v_call: TRBV12-3/TRBV12-4
cdr3_nt: TGTGCCAGCAGTTGGGACTTACAAGAGACCCAGTACTTC
cdr3_aa: CASSWDLQETQYF

j_call: TRBJ2-7
d_call: .
clone_size: .
v_call: TRBV3-2
cdr3_nt: TGTGCCAGCAGCCAATCTCGAGCCGGACTAGCTTCGCTGGGAAGTGGCGAGCAGTACTTC
cdr3_aa: CASSQSRAGLASLGSGEQYF

j_call: TRBJ2-7
d_call: .
clone_size: .
v_call: TRBV20-1
cdr3_nt: TGCAGTGTTGAGGGCCGCTTCTTGGGGGAGCAGTACTTC
cdr3_aa: CSVEGRFLGEQYF

j_call: TRBJ2-7
d_call: .
clone_size: .
v_call: TRBV6-2/TRBV6-3
cdr3_nt: TGTGCCAGCAGTTACTCAAACCGAGACTACGAGCAGTACTTC
cdr3_aa: CASSYSNRDYEQYF

j_call: TRBJ2-1
d_call: .
clone_size: once
v_call: TRBV15
cdr3_nt: TGTGCCACCAGCAGCCCTGATTGGTATGAGCAGTTCTTC
cdr3_aa: CATSSPDWYEQFF

j_call: TRBJ2-2
d_call: TRBD2
clone_size: .
v_call: TRBV9
cdr3_nt: TGTGCCAGCAGCGTCGCTCAGACTAGCGCGAACACCGGGGAGCTGTTTTTT
cdr3_aa: CASSVAQTSANTGELFF

j_call: TRBJ2-5
d_call: .
clone_size: few
v_call: TRBV5-6
cdr3_nt: TGTGCCAGCAGCTTCCCGACAGCCCAAGAGACCCAGTACTTC
cdr3_aa: CASSFPTAQETQYF

j_call: TRBJ2-3
d_call: .
clone_size: few
v_call: TRBV30
cdr3_nt: TGTGCCTGGGAATTCGGGAGCACAGATACGCAGTATTTT
cdr3_aa: CAWEFGSTDTQYF

j_call: TRBJ2-2
d_call: .
clone_size: .
v_call: TRBV5-1
cdr3_nt: TGCGCCAGCAGCTTTGGCGGGGGCCAAGGCGGGGAGCTGTTTTTT
cdr3_aa: CASSFGGGQGGELFF

j_call: TRBJ2-5
d_call: .
clone_size: many
v_call: TRBV12-3/TRBV12-4
cdr3_nt: TGCGCCAGCAGCTTCACTGGTGAGACCCAGTACTTC
cdr3_aa: CASSFTGETQYF

j_call: TRBJ2-1
d_call: TRBD2
clone_size: few
v_call: TRBV14
cdr3_nt: TGTGCCAGCAGCCAATTCCGGGGGGACTCCTACAATGAGCAGTTCTTC
cdr3_aa: CASSQFRGDSYNEQFF

j_call: TRBJ2-1
d_call: TRBD1
clone_size: many
v_call: TRBV5-1
cdr3_nt: TGCGCCAGCAGCAGGGGACAGGAAAGCTCCTACAATGAGCAGTTCTTC
cdr3_aa: CASSRGQESSYNEQFF

j_call: TRBJ2-2
d_call: .
clone_size: many
v_call: TRBV5-1
cdr3_nt: TGCGCCAGCAGCTTGGACCCGATCGTAGGGGAGCTGTTTTTT
cdr3_aa: CASSLDPIVGELFF

j_call: TRBJ2-1
d_call: .
clone_size: many
v_call: TRBV9
cdr3_nt: TGTGCCAGCAGTGGCTGGGGCCGACATGAGCAGTTCTTC
cdr3_aa: CASSGWGRHEQFF

j_call: TRBJ2-7
d_call: TRBD1
clone_size: many
v_call: TRBV5-1
cdr3_nt: TGCGCCAGCAGCGCAGGACAGGTGACGGACGAGCAGTACTTC
cdr3_aa: CASSAGQVTDEQYF

j_call: TRBJ2-7
d_call: TRBD2
clone_size: many
v_call: TRBV5-1
cdr3_nt: TGCGCCAGCAGCGTCCCAGCGGGAGGGGAGCAGTACTTC
cdr3_aa: CASSVPAGGEQYF

j_call: TRBJ2-2
d_call: TRBD2
clone_size: few
v_call: TRBV6-4
cdr3_nt: TGTGCCAGCACTCCGGGAGGAGGGTTTCTAGCGGGTAACACCGGGGAGCTGTTTTTT
cdr3_aa: CASTPGGGFLAGNTGELFF

j_call: TRBJ2-2
d_call: .
clone_size: .
v_call: TRBV3-1
cdr3_nt: TGTGCCAGCAGCCAGGCTTACACCGGGGAGCTGTTTTTT
cdr3_aa: CASSQAYTGELFF

j_call: TRBJ2-5
d_call: .
clone_size: many
v_call: TRBV7-3
cdr3_nt: TGTGCCAGCAGCTTATCCCCCGACAGCGTCCAAGAGACCCAGTACTTC
cdr3_aa: CASSLSPDSVQETQYF

j_call: TRBJ1-1
d_call: TRBD1
clone_size: few
v_call: TRBV6-5
cdr3_nt: TGTGCCAGCAGTTACCCAGGACAGGCGATGAACACTGAAGCTTTCTTT
cdr3_aa: CASSYPGQAMNTEAFF

j_call: TRBJ1-2
d_call: .
clone_size: few
v_call: TRBV25-1
cdr3_nt: TGTGCCAGCAGTGACATAGAGGAAACCTATGGCTACACCTTC
cdr3_aa: CASSDIEETYGYTF

j_call: TRBJ2-2
d_call: .
clone_size: few
v_call: TRBV6-2/TRBV6-3
cdr3_nt: TGTGCCAGCAGTTACACTCGGGACAACGGGGAGCTGTTTTTT
cdr3_aa: CASSYTRDNGELFF

j_call: TRBJ1-2
d_call: .
clone_size: .
v_call: TRBV29-1
cdr3_nt: TGCAGCGTAGGGACGCTGAACTATGGCTACACCTTC
cdr3_aa: CSVGTLNYGYTF